This passage covers 22 T cell receptor beta chains from one sample sequenced in a study of vaccination and CD4 T cells after COVID-19. Scientists ran DNA taken from cultured CD4+ T cells through the Oncomine TCR Beta short-read assay for sequencing. Researchers extracted genomic DNA from CD4+ T cells that had been cultured. TCRdb itself ran the PCR reads through MiXCR, one entry per CDR3 protein. This sample has under 8,000 distinct CDR3 sequences, with more than 35% found just once. What these receptors recognize is not known. The treatment denotes: approximately nine-day PBMC culture with coronavirus spike peptide pools or control peptides (ViraFEST assay). CD4+ T-cell collection from the unexposed donor predated the COVID-19 pandemic (2011-2018). The sequencing input was CD4+ T cells from blood, cultured in vitro. Receptor source: a human donor in good health.

The chain has TRBV21-1 and TRBJ1-1; TRBD1 is taken as the D call from the table, unchecked against the DNA. TRBV21-1 is a pseudogene. The CDR3 contains 15 residues. The CDR3 region has the DNA TGTGCCAGCAGCAAAGAGGGGGACCCGAACACTGAAGCTTTCTTT. Its translation: CASSKEGDPNTEAFF.

This clonotype showed up just a few times. The V gene is TRBV20-1, the J gene TRBJ1-2; the D is unclear. Trimming took off 6 bases at V and 4 bases at J, with 18 bases between the two ends. Germline CDR1 and CDR2: DFQATT and SNEGSKA (reference sequence). CDR3 length: 14 residues. In DNA form, the CDR3 reads TGCAGTGCGCGAAAGAACTCAGGCGGCTATGGCTACACCTTC. Protein: CSARKNSGGYGYTF.

This clonotype occurred a few times. The J gene is TRBJ1-1, the V gene TRBV10-2, with unresolved D. Trimming removed 2 bases from V and 1 base from J, with 8 bases in between. CDR3 length: 14 amino acids. Looked up from germline, CDR1 is WSHSY and CDR2 is SAAADI. DNA of the CDR3: TGCGCCAGCAGTGAGAGGACGGGGAACACTGAAGCTTTCTTT. Residues: CASSERTGNTEAFF.

This clonotype was counted between two and nine times. The V gene is TRBV24-1, the J gene TRBJ2-3, with 9 bases fitting TRBD1. This CDR3 region has 17 residues. CDR1 KGHDR and CDR2 SFDVKD come from the germline V gene. J lost 5 bases, V lost 4 bases, and 12 bases had no gene match. CDR3 sequence: CATSEPTGTGRGDTQYF. CDR3 nucleotide sequence: TGTGCCACCAGTGAACCTACCGGGACAGGGCGAGGAGATACGCAGTATTTT.

The chain employs TRBV2 and TRBJ2-3, with 7 bases that match TRBD1. Germline CDR1 SNHLY, CDR2 FYNNEI. The CDR3 is 12 amino acids. Germline trimming cut 9 bases from V and 2 bases from J; bases unmatched to any gene: 2. The CDR3 nucleotides read TGTGCCAGGGGGACAGACACAGATACGCAGTATTTT. Translated: CARGTDTDTQYF.

The V gene is TRBV7-9, the J gene TRBJ2-7; D is possibly TRBD1 or TRBD2 (5 bases each). The CDR3 has 14 amino acids. V shed 9 bases and J shed 6 bases, with 21 bases lying between them. Germline assignment: CDR1 SEHNR and CDR2 FQNEAQ (reference sequence). CDR3 protein: CASTGLRTWPEQYF. DNA of the CDR3: TGTGCCAGTACCGGACTCCGGACATGGCCCGAGCAGTACTTC.

By frequency in the sample, this clonotype is medium-sized (0.01 to 0.1%). The V gene is TRBV6-1, the J gene TRBJ1-2, with a possible D match to TRBD1 (5 bases). Germline lookup yields CDR1 MNHNS and CDR2 SASEGT. This CDR3 is 15 amino acids long. Trimming cost V 8 bases and J 3 bases, with 19 bases left between them. This CDR3 reads CASGPSAGNDYGYTF. The CDR3 DNA follows: TGTGCCAGCGGTCCAAGCGCAGGGAATGACTATGGCTACACCTTC.

This clonotype was picked up a small number of times. V is TRBV7-2 and J is TRBJ2-7; no clear D gene. V lost 1 base to trimming and J lost 1 base, with 5 bases between them. The V gene's germline CDR1 is SGHTA and CDR2 FQGNSA. The CDR3 contains 13 residues. The CDR3 reads CASSLEVSYEQYF. In nucleotides, the CDR3 is TGTGCCAGCAGCTTAGAAGTTTCCTACGAGCAGTACTTC.

This clonotype has just a few counts. V usage is TRBV11-2 and J usage is TRBJ2-5; 16 positions agree with TRBD2. V was clipped by 5 bases and J by 5 bases; unmatched bases: 8. CDR3 size: 17 residues. Germline assignment: CDR1 SGHAT and CDR2 FQNNGV. Here the CDR3 reads CASSLRGLAGGMETQYF. The CDR3 DNA reads TGTGCCAGCAGCCTCAGGGGACTAGCGGGAGGGATGGAGACCCAGTACTTC. Supplemented by reference TRBV11-2 and TRBJ2-5, the full variable domain reads EAGVAQSPRYKIIEKRQSVAFWCNPISGHATLYWYQQILGQGPKLLIQFQNNGVVDDSQLPKDRFSAERLKGVDSTLKIQPAKLEDSAVYLCASSLRGLAGGMETQYFGPGTRLLVL.

V gene TRBV4-3 combines with J gene TRBJ1-6, with a weak D call TRBD1 (6 bases). There are 15 residues in the CDR3. The germline CDR1 and CDR2 sequences are LGHNA and YSLEER. Trimming shortened V by 3 bases and J by 8 bases, and 14 bases separated the two germline ends. The CDR3 loop reads CASSHQQGRDSPLHF. CDR3 nucleotide sequence: TGCGCCAGCAGCCACCAACAGGGTAGGGATTCACCCCTCCACTTT.

V and J are TRBV20-1 and TRBJ2-7; 8 nucleotides line up with TRBD1. With V trimmed by 2 bases and J by 5 bases, 23 bases remained unmatched. Per germline, CDR1 DFQATT and CDR2 SNEGSKA (reference sequence). The CDR3 is made up of 19 amino acids. CDR3 DNA: TGCAGTGCTAGACGGCCCAAAGCCACTTTTCGACAGGGGCATAACGAGCAGTACTTC. It translates to CSARRPKATFRQGHNEQYF.

This clonotype appeared a few times. Its ends do not fully match the called genes, so a read error is possible. The V call is TRBV15, the J call TRBJ2-1; D is tentatively TRBD1 or TRBD2 (6 bases each). This CDR3 has 15 amino acids. CDR1 LNHNV and CDR2 YYDKDF come from the germline V gene (reference sequence). This chain's CDR3 is CATSRVLGGYDEQFF. As DNA, the CDR3 is TGTGCCACCAGCAGAGTCTTGGGGGGCTACGATGAGCAGTTCTTC. The full variable domain, its missing parts supplied by reference TRBV15 and TRBJ2-1, is DAMVIQNPRYQVTQFGKPVTLSCSQTLNHNVMYWYQQKSSQAPKLLFHYYDKDFNNEADTPDNFQSRRPNTSFCFLDIRSPGLGDTAMYLCATSRVLGGYDEQFFGPGTRLTVL.

This chain uses TRBV6-4 with TRBJ2-3; 9 positions agree with TRBD1. Per germline, CDR1 MRHNA and CDR2 SNTAGT. Unmatched junction bases numbered 8, after V lost 6 bases and J lost 7 bases. CDR3 length equals 14 residues. The DNA of the CDR3 is TGTGCCAGCAGCCGGACAGGGGATACCAATACGCAGTATTTT. Amino acid sequence: CASSRTGDTNTQYF.

A few counts support this clonotype. This chain links TRBV6-2 or TRBV6-3 with TRBJ2-7, with D perhaps matching TRBD1 (7 bases). Germline loops: CDR1 MNHEY, CDR2 SVGEGT. This CDR3 has 15 residues. Trimming took off 6 bases at V and 3 bases at J, with 18 bases between the two ends. Here the CDR3 reads CASSSPGGRIYEQYF. Here the CDR3 DNA reads TGTGCCAGCAGCTCCCCAGGGGGGCGAATCTACGAGCAGTACTTC.

V and J are TRBV21-1 and TRBJ2-5; the DNA was not compared with TRBD2, the D call given in the table. TRBV21-1 is annotated as a pseudogene. The CDR3 spans 13 residues. This CDR3 is CASSRSGEETQYF. CDR3 DNA sequence: TGTGCCAGCAGCAGGAGCGGGGAAGAGACCCAGTACTTC.

This clonotype occurred a few times. The chain joins TRBV7-9 to TRBJ1-5, with TRBD1 identical over 7 bases. This CDR3 is built from 15 residues. The trim removed 5 bases at V and 4 bases at J, leaving 8 bases unmatched. CDR1 is SEHNR and CDR2 is FQNEAQ in the germline V gene (reference sequence). CDR3 loop: CASSDPGTANQPQHF. CDR3 in DNA: TGTGCCAGCAGCGACCCCGGGACAGCAAATCAGCCCCAGCATTTT.

The table lists this clonotype with a count of one. The V and J genes are TRBV6-5 and TRBJ2-1, with 12 bases aligning to TRBD2. After removal of 2 bases from V and 5 bases from J, the junction contained 4 bases not matched to a gene. This CDR3 contains 16 residues. Germline CDR1 and CDR2: MNHEY and SVGAGI. In DNA form, the CDR3 reads TGTGCCAGCAGTTACAGGACTAGCGGGAAGAACAATGAGCAGTTCTTC. Translated: CASSYRTSGKNNEQFF.

V gene TRBV5-1 combines with J gene TRBJ1-1, with D unresolved. This CDR3 has 14 residues. V was shortened by 0 bases and J by 4 bases, with 10 bases between the two germline ends. Per germline, CDR1 SGHRS and CDR2 YFSETQ. CDR3 in amino acids: CASSLAEGSTEAFF. CDR3 DNA: TGCGCCAGCAGCTTGGCCGAGGGAAGCACTGAAGCTTTCTTT.

The chain joins TRBV28 to TRBJ2-4, with D possibly called TRBD1 or TRBD2 (5 bases each). Looked up from germline, CDR1 is MDHEN and CDR2 is SYDVKM. V shed 2 bases and J shed 3 bases, with 11 bases lying between them. There are 15 residues in the CDR3. The CDR3 protein is CASSLRGQGKNIQYF. In DNA form, the CDR3 reads TGTGCCAGCAGTTTACGGGGTCAGGGCAAAAACATTCAGTACTTC.

The CDR3 loop reads CSARENSVRGEQFF. CDR3 sequence (DNA): TGCAGTGCTAGAGAGAACTCGGTTAGGGGGGAGCAGTTCTTC. The chain combines TRBV20-1 with TRBJ2-1; the D gene is possibly TRBD1 (6 bases). CDR3 length: 14 residues. CDR1 DFQATT and CDR2 SNEGSKA come from the germline V gene (reference sequence). V was cut by 0 bases and J by 10 bases, with 16 bases left in between.

This clonotype occurred a few times. V is TRBV19 and J is TRBJ2-5; D assignment may be TRBD1 or TRBD2 (6 bases each). The V end lost 1 base, the J end lost 4 bases, and 16 bases lay between the germline ends. In germline, CDR1 is LNHDA, CDR2 SQIVND (reference sequence). The CDR3 has 16 amino acids. CDR3 amino acids: CASSIAPGVSGETQYF. Here the CDR3 DNA reads TGTGCCAGTAGTATAGCACCAGGGGTTAGCGGAGAGACCCAGTACTTC. The full variable domain, with the rest looked up from reference TRBV19 and TRBJ2-5, is DGGITQSPKYLFRKEGQNVTLSCEQNLNHDAMYWYRQDPGQGLRLIYYSQIVNDFQKGDIAEGYSVSREKKESFPLTVTSAQKNPTAFYLCASSIAPGVSGETQYFGPGTRLLVL.

This clonotype has a handful of counts. J is TRBJ2-6 and V is TRBV19; D remains unclear. Germline V gene sequence: CDR1 LNHDA, CDR2 SQIVND (reference sequence). This CDR3 contains 15 residues. Between the trimmed V and J ends, which lost 1 base and 0 bases, there was a span of 4 bases. The CDR3 loop is CASSIGISGANVLTF. CDR3 DNA sequence: TGTGCCAGTAGTATAGGAATCTCTGGGGCCAACGTCCTGACTTTC.